The 29 T cell receptor beta chains below were found in one sample sequenced in a study of T cells after yellow fever vaccination. TCRdb re-called the 5' RACE reads through MiXCR, storing one row per CDR3 protein. This sample yields some 560,000 distinct CDR3 sequences, of which about a sixth are seen a single time; roughly 17% belongs to the top ten. The sequencing used PBMCs, collected less than 6 days after the first yellow fever vaccination. The receptors were gathered from a man between 18 and 29 years old who received the YFV17D yellow fever vaccine.

The rearrangement joins TRBV12-3 or TRBV12-4 to TRBJ1-5, with D maybe TRBD1 (6 bases). The CDR3 covers 16 residues. With 3 bases removed from V and 1 base from J, the gap between germline ends came to 13 bases. The CDR3 loop reads CASSLDSSASNQPQHF. The CDR3 nucleotides read TGTGCCAGCAGTTTGGACAGCTCGGCGAGCAATCAGCCCCAGCATTTT.

This sequence joins TRBV5-1 and TRBJ1-4; D unresolved. The CDR3 is 13 amino acids. Germline assignment: CDR1 SGHRS and CDR2 YFSETQ. V was clipped by 0 bases and J by 11 bases, with 11 bases between them. CDR3 in DNA: TGCGCCAGCAGCTTGGACGGCCCGGGGAAACTGTTTTTT. It translates to CASSLDGPGKLFF.

This clonotype has more than one count but fewer than ten. This chain joins TRBV12-3 or TRBV12-4 and TRBJ2-3; 13 positions agree with TRBD2. Trimming took 6 bases from V and 5 from J; bases not matched to a gene: 5. CDR3 length equals 15 residues. The CDR3 region has the DNA TGTGCCAGCAGGGGACTAGCGGGGAGAGGAGATACGCAGTATTTT. Translated, it gives CASRGLAGRGDTQYF.

This clonotype turned up a few times. The CDR3 region has the DNA TGCGCCAGCAGCTCTGACGGGGTTGGCGGGGAGCTGTTTTTT. Amino acid sequence: CASSSDGVGGELFF. V and J are TRBV5-1 and TRBJ2-2, with a weak D call TRBD2 (5 bases). The CDR3 length is 14 residues. Germline CDR1 and CDR2: SGHRS and YFSETQ. V was cut by 3 bases and J by 7 bases, with 13 bases left in between.

The CDR3 is CASNLGSHEQYF. In DNA, the CDR3 is TGTGCCAGCAACCTGGGGAGCCACGAGCAGTACTTC. V is TRBV7-8 and J is TRBJ2-7; TRBD2 is a possible D gene (5 bases). Per the germline V gene, CDR1 is SGHVS and CDR2 is FQNEAQ. The V end was cut by 7 bases, the J end by 5 bases, with 12 bases between. This CDR3 spans 12 amino acids.

The chain combines TRBV28 with TRBJ1-6; 7 nucleotides align to TRBD1. The length of the CDR3 is 15 residues. Germline V gene sequence: CDR1 MDHEN, CDR2 SYDVKM. The V and J ends lost 6 bases and 10 bases, in that order; junction bases with no gene match: 12. CDR3 residues: CASSSEGQFFSPLHF. The CDR3 DNA sequence: TGTGCCAGCAGCTCTGAGGGACAGTTTTTCTCACCCCTCCACTTT.

The gene calls are TRBV3-1 and TRBJ2-1; 9 bases match TRBD2. The CDR3 is 14 residues long. The ends lost 6 bases at V and 3 bases at J; junction bases unmatched: 3. Germline V gives CDR1 LGHDT, CDR2 YNNKEL (reference sequence). The CDR3 DNA reads TGTGCCAGCAGGGGCGGGGGGGGCTACAATGAGCAGTTCTTC. Encoded protein: CASRGGGGYNEQFF.

V usage is TRBV15 and J usage is TRBJ2-1, with D perhaps matching TRBD1 or TRBD2 (5 bases each). CDR1 is LNHNV, CDR2 YYDKDF, per germline (reference sequence). Trimming cost V 1 base and J 4 bases, with 14 bases left between them. This CDR3 region has 16 residues. CDR3: CATSRVGRRGYNEQFF. The CDR3, as DNA: TGTGCCACCAGCAGAGTGGGACGTAGAGGGTACAATGAGCAGTTCTTC.

The chain combines TRBV4-2 with TRBJ2-5, with D unclear. Trimming cost V 0 bases and J 5 bases, with 4 bases left between them. CDR3 size: 12 residues. CDR1 LGHNA and CDR2 YNFKEQ come from the germline V gene. CDR3 in DNA: TGTGCCAGCAGCCAAGACATGGAGACCCAGTACTTC. Protein product: CASSQDMETQYF.

The chain has TRBV27 and TRBJ2-5; D might be TRBD2 (5 bases). CDR1 is MNHEY, CDR2 SMNVEV, per germline (reference sequence). The CDR3 is 14 residues long. V was shortened by 4 bases and J by 5 bases, with 14 bases between the two germline ends. CDR3 residues: CASSSPGSTETQYF. The CDR3 DNA reads as TGTGCCAGCAGTTCCCCGGGGTCGACGGAGACCCAGTACTTC.

The chain recombines TRBV9 with TRBJ1-1, with D unresolved. The V end was cut by 2 bases, the J end by 1 base, with 9 bases between. The CDR3 runs 14 residues. Germline CDR1 reads SGDLS; CDR2 reads YYNGEE. DNA for the CDR3: TGTGCCAGCAGCGTGGGCAGAGGGAACACTGAAGCTTTCTTT. Protein sequence: CASSVGRGNTEAFF. The complete variable domain, with remaining parts taken from reference TRBV9 and TRBJ1-1, reads DSGVTQTPKHLITATGQRVTLRCSPRSGDLSVYWYQQSLDQGLQFLIQYYNGEERAKGNILERFSAQQFPDLHSELNLSSLELGDSALYFCASSVGRGNTEAFFGQGTRLTVV.

The chain couples TRBV20-1 to TRBJ2-3; D gene uncertain. The V gene's germline CDR1 is DFQATT and CDR2 SNEGSKA (reference sequence). The CDR3 has 15 residues. Trimming took off 0 bases at V and 2 bases at J, with 12 bases between the two ends. The CDR3 nucleotides read TGCAGTGCTAGAGATGCGTTGCGGTCCACAGATACGCAGTATTTT. This gives the protein CSARDALRSTDTQYF.

This clonotype was seen a handful of times. This chain connects TRBV4-3 to TRBJ2-1, with a possible D match to TRBD2 (5 bases). This CDR3 has 12 amino acids. Between the trimmed V and J ends, which lost 4 bases and 9 bases, there was a span of 10 bases. CDR1 and CDR2 (germline): LGHNA, YSLEER. This CDR3 reads CASSLRGSEQFF. In DNA, the CDR3 is TGCGCCAGCAGCCTCCGAGGGAGTGAGCAGTTCTTC.

This clonotype has a handful of counts. The chain uses TRBV7-2 and TRBJ2-1; unclear D gene. V lost 1 base and J lost 5, with 9 bases in between. Germline assignment: CDR1 SGHTA and CDR2 FQGNSA. The CDR3 contains 14 residues. CDR3 amino acids: CASSLVGYHNEQFF. The CDR3 DNA is TGTGCCAGCAGCTTAGTGGGGTACCACAATGAGCAGTTCTTC.

This clonotype was seen a handful of times. The junction differs from germline at one of its ends, possibly a read error. This chain connects TRBV6-2 or TRBV6-3 to TRBJ2-1, with no clear D. The CDR3 contains 13 residues. Per the germline V gene, CDR1 is MNHEY and CDR2 is SVGEGT. The CDR3: CASNQRSPNAQFF. The CDR3 DNA reads TGTGCCAGCAACCAACGGAGCCCCAATGCGCAGTTCTTC.

This clonotype was counted between two and nine times. The chain employs TRBV7-8 and TRBJ2-5; 8 positions agree with TRBD2. The CDR3 totals 15 residues. V dropped 5 bases and J dropped 4; count of bases not matched to a gene: 9. Germline CDR1 reads SGHVS; CDR2 reads FQNEAQ. For the CDR3, the DNA is TGTGCCAGCAGCGTCCCTCCGGGGGGGCTAGAGACCCAGTACTTC. Amino acids: CASSVPPGGLETQYF.

This clonotype has only a few counts. This chain links TRBV5-1 with TRBJ2-7, with D possibly being TRBD1 (7 bases). V lost 5 bases and J lost 2, with 14 bases in between. This CDR3 region has 14 residues. The V gene's germline CDR1 is SGHRS and CDR2 YFSETQ. The CDR3 bases are TGCGCCAGCAGTCTCCAGGGGGGAACCTACGAGCAGTACTTC. Translated: CASSLQGGTYEQYF.

This clonotype was seen at least ten times. The junction and the germline gene differ at one end; a read error may be behind it. CDR3 DNA sequence: TGCGCCAGCAGCTTGCAGGGGGCAGGTGAGACCCAGTACTTC. It translates to CASSLQGAGETQYF. The chain couples TRBV5-4 to TRBJ2-5; TRBD1 aligns across 8 bases. Germline CDR1 and CDR2: SGHNT and YYREEE (reference sequence). This CDR3 is built from 14 residues. The variable domain in full, completed from reference TRBV5-4 and TRBJ2-5, reads ETGVTQSPTHLIKTRGQQVTLRCSSQSGHNTVSWYQQALGQGPQFIFQYYREEENGRGNFPPRFSGLQFPNYSSELNVNALELDDSALYLCASSLQGAGETQYFGPGTRLLVL.

The rearrangement joins TRBV14 to TRBJ2-5, with D hard to call. Germline CDR1 SGHDN, CDR2 FVKESK. The CDR3 totals 14 residues. The ends were cut back, 0 bases at V and 4 bases at J, with 9 bases in the middle. CDR3 sequence (DNA): TGTGCCAGCAGCCAAGATACGAGGTCAGAGACCCAGTACTTC. Translated, it gives CASSQDTRSETQYF.

This clonotype was counted ten times or more. This sequence joins TRBV5-4 and TRBJ2-3; tentatively, D is TRBD2 (6 bases). V lost 4 bases, J lost 0 bases, and 15 bases lay in between. From germline, CDR1 is SGHNT and CDR2 YYREEE (reference sequence). CDR3 length equals 16 residues. The CDR3 sequence is CASSAGTDASTDTQYF. DNA of the CDR3: TGTGCCAGCAGCGCGGGGACGGATGCTAGCACAGATACGCAGTATTTT.

The rearrangement uses TRBV20-1 and TRBJ1-4; 8 bases line up with TRBD1. CDR3 length: 16 amino acids. With V trimmed by 1 base and J by 6 bases, 10 bases remained unmatched. Germline CDR1 and CDR2: DFQATT and SNEGSKA (reference sequence). The CDR3 region is CSARGTPQGAYEKLFF. CDR3 DNA sequence: TGCAGTGCTAGAGGGACCCCTCAGGGGGCCTATGAAAAACTGTTTTTT.

The chain links TRBV7-9 to TRBJ2-3, with D unclear. V was cut by 1 base and J by 3 bases, with 11 bases left in between. CDR1 and CDR2 (germline): SEHNR, FQNEAQ (reference sequence). The CDR3 extends over 15 amino acids. In DNA, the CDR3 is TGTGCCAGCAGCTTAGGCGGCCTCTATACAGATACGCAGTATTTT. Its protein product is CASSLGGLYTDTQYF.

This clonotype was seen a handful of times. The chain is built from TRBV20-1 and TRBJ2-5; unclear D gene. CDR3 length: 15 residues. V lost 6 bases to trimming and J lost 2 bases, with 19 bases between them. The germline V gene encodes CDR1 DFQATT and CDR2 SNEGSKA (reference sequence). The CDR3 region has the DNA TGCAGTGCCCGGATCCCGGCCACCCCTCAAGAGACCCAGTACTTC. This encodes CSARIPATPQETQYF.

As for this clonotype: The junction and the germline gene differ at one end; a read error may be behind it. This chain uses TRBV7-2 with TRBJ2-7; D tentatively reads TRBD1 or TRBD2 (5 bases each). Germline V gene data show CDR1 as SGHTA and CDR2 as FQGNSA. This CDR3 contains 14 residues. The CDR3 region is CASSLGGTQYEQCF. Written as DNA, the CDR3 is TGTGCCAGCAGCTTAGGGGGGACCCAATACGAGCAGTGCTTC.

This clonotype turned up a few times. The chain combines TRBV7-9 with TRBJ1-2; 7 bases match TRBD1. V lost 5 bases to trimming and J lost 2 bases; unmatched junction nucleotides: 5. CDR3 length: 14 residues. Germline CDR1 SEHNR, CDR2 FQNEAQ (reference sequence). The chain's CDR3 is CASSPETGNYGYTF. The CDR3 bases are TGTGCCAGCAGCCCAGAGACAGGGAACTATGGCTACACCTTC.

In its sample, this clonotype was seen once. The CDR3 protein is CSVLTEHYGYTF. The CDR3 region has the DNA TGCAGCGTCCTTACAGAGCACTATGGCTACACCTTC. V usage is TRBV29-1 and J usage is TRBJ1-2; D unresolved. The CDR3 length is 12 residues. Trimming took 6 bases from V and 3 from J, leaving 11 bases between them. The germline CDR1 and CDR2 sequences are SQVTM and ANQGSEA.

This clonotype came up many times. The V call is TRBV20-1, the J call TRBJ1-2; D ambiguous. The V gene lost 5 bases and the J gene lost 8 bases, with 18 bases spanning the gap. The CDR3 totals 13 residues. Germline V CDR1 and CDR2: DFQATT, SNEGSKA (reference sequence). The CDR3 sequence: CSAGLAGGQGYTF. The CDR3 nucleotides are TGCAGTGCTGGCCTTGCGGGCGGTCAGGGCTACACCTTC.

The chain couples TRBV6-2 or TRBV6-3 to TRBJ2-7; D possibly uses TRBD1 or TRBD2 (5 bases each). The CDR3 has 12 amino acids. The germline V gene encodes CDR1 MNHEY and CDR2 SVGEGT. DNA for the CDR3: TGTGCCAGCAGTTCCCCGGGACGGCCCCTGAACGTC. Translation: CASSSPGRPLNV.

This chain uses TRBV6-1 with TRBJ2-2; unclear D gene. V lost 7 bases and J lost 5, with 14 bases in between. Per germline, CDR1 MNHNS and CDR2 SASEGT. This CDR3 is built from 14 residues. The CDR3 reads CASTTGPLTGELFF. Here the CDR3 DNA reads TGTGCCAGCACCACGGGCCCGTTGACCGGGGAGCTGTTTTTT.